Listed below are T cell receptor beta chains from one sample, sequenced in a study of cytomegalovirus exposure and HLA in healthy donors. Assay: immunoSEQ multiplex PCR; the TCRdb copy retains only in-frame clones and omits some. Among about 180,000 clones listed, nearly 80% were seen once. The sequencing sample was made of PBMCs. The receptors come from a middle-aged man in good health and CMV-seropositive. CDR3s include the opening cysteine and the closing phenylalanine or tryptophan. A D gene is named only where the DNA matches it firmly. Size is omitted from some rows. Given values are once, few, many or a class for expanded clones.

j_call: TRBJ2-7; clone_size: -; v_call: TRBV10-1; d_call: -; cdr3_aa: CASSESPEYYEQYF; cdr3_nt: TGCGCCAGCAGTGAGTCCCCGGAGTACTACGAGCAGTACTTC
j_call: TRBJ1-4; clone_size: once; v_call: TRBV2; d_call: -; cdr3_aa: CASSDYRINEKLFF; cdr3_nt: TGTGCCAGCAGTGACTACAGGATTAATGAAAAACTGTTTTTT
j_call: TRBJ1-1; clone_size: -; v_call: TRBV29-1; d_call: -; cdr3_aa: CSVEQQGANTEAFF; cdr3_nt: TGCAGCGTTGAACAACAGGGCGCTAACACTGAAGCTTTCTTT
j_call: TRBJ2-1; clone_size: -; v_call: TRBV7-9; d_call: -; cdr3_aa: CASSFPTTFNEQFF; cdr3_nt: TGTGCCAGCAGCTTCCCCACTACGTTCAATGAGCAGTTCTTC
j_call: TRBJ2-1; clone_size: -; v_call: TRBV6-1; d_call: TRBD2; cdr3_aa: CASREREVYNEQFF; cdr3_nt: TGTGCCAGCAGAGAGCGGGAGGTCTACAATGAGCAGTTCTTC
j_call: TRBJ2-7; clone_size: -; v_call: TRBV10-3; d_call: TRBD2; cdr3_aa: CAISRIAGEAGASYEQYF; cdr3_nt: TGTGCCATCAGCCGGATCGCGGGAGAAGCGGGAGCATCCTACGAGCAGTACTTC
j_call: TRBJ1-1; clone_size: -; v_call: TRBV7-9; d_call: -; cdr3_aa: CASSPGGAGTEAFF; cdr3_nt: TGTGCCAGCAGCCCCGGGGGGGCCGGCACTGAAGCTTTCTTT
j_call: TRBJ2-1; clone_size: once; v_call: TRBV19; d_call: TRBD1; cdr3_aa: CASTEQGARYNEQFF; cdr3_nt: TGTGCCAGTACCGAACAGGGGGCGCGGTACAATGAGCAGTTCTTC
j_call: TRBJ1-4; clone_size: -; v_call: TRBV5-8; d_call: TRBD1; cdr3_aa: CASSPGQAAIREKLFF; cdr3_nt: TGTGCCAGCAGCCCCGGACAGGCAGCTATCCGAGAAAAACTGTTTTTT
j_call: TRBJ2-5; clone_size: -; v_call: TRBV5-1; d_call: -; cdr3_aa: CASSLALGALQETQYF; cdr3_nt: TGCGCCAGCAGCTTGGCCTTGGGGGCCCTCCAAGAGACCCAGTACTTC
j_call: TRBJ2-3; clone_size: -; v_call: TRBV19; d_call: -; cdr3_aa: CASSIETSTDTQYF; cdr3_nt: TGTGCCAGTAGTATCGAGACTAGCACAGATACGCAGTATTTT
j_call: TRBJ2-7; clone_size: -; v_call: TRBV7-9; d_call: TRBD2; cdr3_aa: CASSLRASGRGNEQYF; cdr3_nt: TGTGCCAGCAGCCTGAGGGCTAGCGGGAGGGGCAACGAGCAGTACTTC
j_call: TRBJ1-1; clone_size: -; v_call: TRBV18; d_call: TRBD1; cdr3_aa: CASSRSAGGNTEAFF; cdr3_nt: TGTGCCAGCTCACGATCGGCAGGGGGCAACACTGAAGCTTTCTTT
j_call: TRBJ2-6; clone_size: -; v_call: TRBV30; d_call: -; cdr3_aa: CAWSRYGANVLTF; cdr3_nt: TGTGCCTGGAGCAGGTATGGGGCCAACGTCCTGACTTTC
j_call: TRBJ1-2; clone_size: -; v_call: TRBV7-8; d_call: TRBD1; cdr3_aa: CASSTWTGSPNYGYTF; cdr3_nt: TGTGCCAGCAGCACCTGGACAGGTTCCCCCAACTATGGCTACACCTTC
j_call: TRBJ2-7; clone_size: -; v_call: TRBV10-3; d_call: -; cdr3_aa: CAISDPTKSVLLYEQYF; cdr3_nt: TGTGCCATCAGTGACCCGACAAAATCCGTTCTCCTCTACGAGCAGTACTTC
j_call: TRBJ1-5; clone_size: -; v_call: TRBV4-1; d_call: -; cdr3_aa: CASSQEGRGEQPQHF; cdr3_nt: TGCGCCAGCAGCCAAGAGGGGAGGGGGGAACAGCCCCAGCATTTT
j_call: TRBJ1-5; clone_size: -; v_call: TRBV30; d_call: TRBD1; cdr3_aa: CAWSGDRGHSNQPQHF; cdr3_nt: TGTGCCTGGAGTGGGGACAGGGGGCATAGCAATCAGCCCCAGCATTTT
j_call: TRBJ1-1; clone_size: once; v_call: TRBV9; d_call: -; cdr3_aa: CASSVVAGEAFF; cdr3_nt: TGTGCCAGCAGCGTAGTTGCAGGGGAAGCTTTCTTT
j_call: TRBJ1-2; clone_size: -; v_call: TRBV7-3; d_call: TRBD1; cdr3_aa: CASSPHGTGEGYGYTF; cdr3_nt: TGTGCCAGCAGCCCTCATGGGACAGGGGAAGGCTATGGCTACACCTTC
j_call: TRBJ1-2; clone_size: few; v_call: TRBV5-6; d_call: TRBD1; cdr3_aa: CASSWDRSGEDGYTF; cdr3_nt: TGTGCCAGCAGCTGGGACAGAAGTGGGGAAGATGGCTACACCTTC
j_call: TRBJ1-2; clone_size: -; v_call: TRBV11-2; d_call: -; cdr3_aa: CASRGSRGTGGYTF; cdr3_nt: TGTGCCAGCAGGGGGTCAAGGGGGACCGGGGGCTACACCTTC
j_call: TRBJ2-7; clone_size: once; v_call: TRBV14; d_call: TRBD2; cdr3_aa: CASRPGGEQYF; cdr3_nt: TGTGCCAGCAGGCCGGGGGGAGAGCAGTACTTC
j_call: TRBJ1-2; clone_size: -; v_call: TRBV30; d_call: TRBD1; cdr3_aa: CAWSDPPGQGNGYTF; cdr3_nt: TGTGCCTGGAGTGACCCTCCCGGACAGGGAAATGGCTACACCTTC
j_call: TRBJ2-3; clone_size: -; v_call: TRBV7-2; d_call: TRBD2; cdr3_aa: CASSPGSGRPDTQYF; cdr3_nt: TGTGCCAGCAGCCCGGGTAGCGGGAGGCCAGATACGCAGTATTTT
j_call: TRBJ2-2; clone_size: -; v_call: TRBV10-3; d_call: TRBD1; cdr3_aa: CAITPRDRANTGELFF; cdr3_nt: TGTGCCATCACCCCAAGGGACAGGGCGAACACCGGGGAGCTGTTTTTT
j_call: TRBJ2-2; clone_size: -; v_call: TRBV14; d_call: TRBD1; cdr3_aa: CASSPDRGSANTGELFF; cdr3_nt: TGTGCCAGCAGCCCGGACAGGGGGAGTGCGAACACCGGGGAGCTGTTTTTT
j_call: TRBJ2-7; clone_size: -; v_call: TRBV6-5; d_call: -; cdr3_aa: CASSQRQSYEQYF; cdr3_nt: TGTGCCAGCAGTCAACGACAGAGCTACGAGCAGTACTTC
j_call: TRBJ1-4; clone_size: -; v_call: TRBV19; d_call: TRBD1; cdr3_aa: CASSIFVGTGGGKLFF; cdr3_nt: TGTGCCAGTAGTATCTTCGTAGGGACAGGCGGTGGGAAACTGTTTTTT
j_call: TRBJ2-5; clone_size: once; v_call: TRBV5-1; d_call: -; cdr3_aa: CASSLGQKETQYF; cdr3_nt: TGCGCCAGCAGCTTGGGTCAGAAAGAGACCCAGTACTTC
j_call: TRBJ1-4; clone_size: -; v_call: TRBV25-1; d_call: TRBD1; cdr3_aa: CASSALGTVNEKLFF; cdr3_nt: TGTGCCAGCAGTGCCTTGGGGACAGTTAATGAAAAACTGTTTTTT
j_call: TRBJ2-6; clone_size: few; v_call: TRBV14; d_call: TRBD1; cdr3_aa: CASSAGQGRTGANGLTF; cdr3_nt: TGTGCCAGCAGCGCGGGACAGGGGCGGACCGGGGCCAACGGCCTGACTTTC
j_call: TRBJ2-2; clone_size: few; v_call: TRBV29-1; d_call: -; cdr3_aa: CSVDRRSDTGELFF; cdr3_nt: TGCAGCGTTGACAGGCGCTCGGACACCGGGGAGCTGTTTTTT
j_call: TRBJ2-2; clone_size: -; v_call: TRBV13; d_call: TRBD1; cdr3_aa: CASRVGGGRNTGELFF; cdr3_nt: TGTGCCAGCAGAGTAGGGGGCGGGCGTAACACCGGGGAGCTGTTTTTT
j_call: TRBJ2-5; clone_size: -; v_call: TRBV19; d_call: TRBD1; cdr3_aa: CASSIPGGVGTQYF; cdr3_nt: TGTGCCAGTAGTATTCCAGGGGGCGTAGGGACCCAGTACTTC
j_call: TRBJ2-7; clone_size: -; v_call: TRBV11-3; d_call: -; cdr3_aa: CASSLDPGAQGYEQYF; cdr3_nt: TGTGCCAGCAGCTTAGATCCAGGCGCCCAGGGATACGAGCAGTACTTC
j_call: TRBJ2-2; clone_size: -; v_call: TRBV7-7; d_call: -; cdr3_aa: CASSLRLDSGELFF; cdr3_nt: TGTGCCAGCAGCCTCAGACTAGATTCCGGGGAGCTGTTTTTT
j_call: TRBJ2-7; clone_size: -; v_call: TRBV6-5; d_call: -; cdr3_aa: CASSSEPGLSYEQYF; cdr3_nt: TGTGCCAGCAGTTCGGAGCCGGGACTCTCCTACGAGCAGTACTTC
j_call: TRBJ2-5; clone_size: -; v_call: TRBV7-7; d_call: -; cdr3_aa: CASSNRRDGRETQYF; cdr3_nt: TGTGCTAGCAGCAACCGGAGGGATGGCCGAGAGACCCAGTACTTC
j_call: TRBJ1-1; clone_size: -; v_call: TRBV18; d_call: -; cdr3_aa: CASSSQGRGDTEAFF; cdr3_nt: TGTGCCAGCTCATCACAGGGACGGGGGGACACTGAAGCTTTCTTT
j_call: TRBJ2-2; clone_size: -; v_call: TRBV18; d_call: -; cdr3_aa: CASSPYNTGELFF; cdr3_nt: TGTGCCAGCTCACCATATAACACCGGGGAGCTGTTTTTT
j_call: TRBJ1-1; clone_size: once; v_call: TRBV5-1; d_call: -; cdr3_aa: CASSLEGGEAFF; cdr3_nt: TGCGCCAGCAGCTTGGAAGGAGGTGAAGCTTTCTTT
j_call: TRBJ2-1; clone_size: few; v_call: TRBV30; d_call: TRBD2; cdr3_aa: CAWSPPGLAGAVNEQFF; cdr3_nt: TGTGCCTGGAGTCCGCCGGGACTAGCGGGAGCTGTTAATGAGCAGTTCTTC
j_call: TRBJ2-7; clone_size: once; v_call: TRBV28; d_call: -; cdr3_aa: CASSRLGSYEQYF; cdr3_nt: TGTGCCAGCAGTCGGCTCGGGAGCTACGAGCAGTACTTC
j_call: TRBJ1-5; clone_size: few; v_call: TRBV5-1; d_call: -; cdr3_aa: CASSLTGNDRQPQHF; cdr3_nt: TGCGCCAGCAGCTTGACAGGGAATGACAGGCAGCCCCAGCATTTT
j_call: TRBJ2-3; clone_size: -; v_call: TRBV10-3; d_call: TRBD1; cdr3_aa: CAISRQGATDTQYF; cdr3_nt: TGTGCCATCAGTCGACAGGGGGCAACAGATACGCAGTATTTT
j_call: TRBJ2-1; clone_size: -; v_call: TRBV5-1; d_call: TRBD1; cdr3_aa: CASSWGTGSVSSYNEQFF; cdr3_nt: TGCGCCAGCAGCTGGGGGACAGGTTCGGTCAGCTCCTACAATGAGCAGTTCTTC
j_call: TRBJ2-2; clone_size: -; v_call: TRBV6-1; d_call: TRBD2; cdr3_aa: CASSGRLAATGELFF; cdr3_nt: TGTGCCAGCAGTGGGAGACTAGCGGCTACCGGGGAGCTGTTTTTT
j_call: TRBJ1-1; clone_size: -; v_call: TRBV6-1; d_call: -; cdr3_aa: CASSEPGGILAEAFF; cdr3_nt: TGTGCCAGCAGTGAACCGGGGGGTATTCTGGCTGAAGCTTTCTTT
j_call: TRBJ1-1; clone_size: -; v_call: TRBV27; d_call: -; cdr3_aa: CASSLSDRMNTEAFF; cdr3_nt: TGTGCCAGCAGTCTCAGCGACAGGATGAACACTGAAGCTTTCTTT
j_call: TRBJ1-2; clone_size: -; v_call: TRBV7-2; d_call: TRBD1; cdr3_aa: CASNQVTGNYGYTF; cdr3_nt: TGTGCCAGCAACCAAGTGACAGGGAACTATGGCTACACCTTC
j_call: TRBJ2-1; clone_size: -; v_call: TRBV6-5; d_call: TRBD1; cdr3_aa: CASNPGQGWHEQFF; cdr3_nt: TGTGCCAGCAACCCGGGACAGGGGTGGCATGAGCAGTTCTTC
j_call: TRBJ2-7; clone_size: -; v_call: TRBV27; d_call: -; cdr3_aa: CASSLYRQGRNEQYF; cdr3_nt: TGTGCCAGCAGTTTATATCGGCAGGGTAGGAACGAGCAGTACTTC